The 14 T cell receptor beta chains reported below all come from one sample, sequenced in a study of T cells in localized non-small cell lung cancer. The protocol was immunoSEQ multiplex PCR, while the TCRdb copy is restricted to in-frame clones and leaves out a portion. Of tens of thousands of clones in the sample, about nine tenths were seen once. The source material was peripheral blood, sampled before any cancer treatment. These receptors all stem from a female donor older than 55 with stage I lung adenocarcinoma.

V is TRBV7-3 and J is TRBJ2-5; the D gene is possibly TRBD1 (5 bases). The germline V gene has CDR1 SGHTA and CDR2 FQGTGA. This CDR3 contains 15 residues. V shed 0 bases and J shed 5 bases, with 13 bases lying between them. In DNA, the CDR3 is TGTGCCAGCAGCTTAACAGGGGCTGGTGAGGAGACCCAGTACTTC. It is translated as CASSLTGAGEETQYF.

The chain couples TRBV5-1 to TRBJ1-1; D is possibly TRBD1 (6 bases). This CDR3 has 16 residues. V was pared by 0 bases and J by 0 bases, with 12 bases between. Per germline, CDR1 SGHRS and CDR2 YFSETQ. This CDR3 reads CASSLGVQGMNTEAFF. The CDR3 nucleotides are TGCGCCAGCAGCTTGGGAGTACAGGGCATGAACACTGAAGCTTTCTTT.

This chain uses TRBV27 with TRBJ1-1; D is perhaps TRBD1 (6 bases). Germline V lookup: CDR1 MNHEY, CDR2 SMNVEV (reference sequence). Trimming shortened V by 4 bases and J by 10 bases, and 25 bases separated the two germline ends. The CDR3 is 16 amino acids. In DNA, the CDR3 is TGTGCCAGCAGTTCCCTAAAAGAATCTTTGGGGGCAAGAGCTTTCTTT. Its protein product is CASSSLKESLGARAFF.

The chain recombines TRBV6-1 with TRBJ2-3; 8 bases align to TRBD1. The junction had 6 bases not matched to a gene; V was cut back by 3 bases and J by 4 bases. The CDR3 is 15 amino acids. Germline V CDR1 and CDR2: MNHNS, SASEGT. CDR3 loop: CASSEAGGRADTQYF. For the CDR3, the DNA is TGTGCCAGCAGTGAGGCAGGGGGCCGGGCAGATACGCAGTATTTT.

The chain recombines TRBV5-5 with TRBJ1-3; 9 bases line up with TRBD1. The trim removed 0 bases at V and 2 bases at J, leaving 6 bases unmatched. Germline loops: CDR1 SGHKS, CDR2 YYEKEE (reference sequence). CDR3 length: 17 residues. The CDR3 nucleotides read TGTGCCAGCAGCTTGGACAGGGGGCAGTTGCCTGGAAACACCATATATTTT. It specifies CASSLDRGQLPGNTIYF.

This clone has only one observation. V gene TRBV12-5 combines with J gene TRBJ2-7, with 10 bases identical to TRBD2. Germline CDR1 reads LGHNT; CDR2 reads FRNRAP. The ends lost 7 bases at V and 7 bases at J; junction bases unmatched: 10. The CDR3 has 14 amino acids. The DNA for the CDR3 is TGTGCTAGTGCCCGAAGCGGGGGGGCTTGGGAGCAGTACTTC. It specifies CASARSGGAWEQYF.

The chain is built from TRBV7-2 and TRBJ2-5, with D possibly being TRBD1 or TRBD2 (5 bases each). The CDR3 totals 15 residues. CDR1 SGHTA and CDR2 FQGNSA come from the germline V gene. V lost 6 bases, J lost 7 bases, and 21 bases lay in between. The DNA for the CDR3 is TGTGCCAGCAGTTCTACGGCAGGGAACGCGGGGACCCAGTACTTC. Protein: CASSSTAGNAGTQYF.

The chain employs TRBV28 and TRBJ1-2, with 10 positions matching TRBD1. The CDR3 is made up of 15 amino acids. CDR1 MDHEN and CDR2 SYDVKM come from the germline V gene. Trimming removed 6 bases from V and 6 bases from J; junction bases left unmatched: 10. The CDR3 region is CASSPPTGGKDGYTF. The CDR3 nucleotides are TGTGCCAGCAGCCCCCCGACAGGGGGCAAGGATGGCTACACCTTC.

The chain combines TRBV11-3 with TRBJ1-4; D is undetermined. Between the trimmed V and J ends, which lost 4 bases and 10 bases, there was a span of 7 bases. The CDR3 contains 11 residues. Germline V CDR1 and CDR2: SGHNT, YENEEA. The CDR3 DNA is TGTGCCAGCAGCTCTCGGGGAAAACTGTTTTTT. Translation gives CASSSRGKLFF.

The J gene is TRBJ1-6, the V gene TRBV2; D unclear. This CDR3 comprises 14 residues. Germline CDR1 reads SNHLY; CDR2 reads FYNNEI. Trimming left V 3 bases short and J 4 bases short, with 7 bases between. The CDR3 nucleotides read TGTGCCAGCAGTGATCAGTTTTATAATTCACCCCTCCACTTT. Amino acid sequence: CASSDQFYNSPLHF. The variable domain in full, completed from reference TRBV2 and TRBJ1-6, reads EPEVTQTPSHQVTQMGQEVILRCVPISNHLYFYWYRQILGQKVEFLVSFYNNEISEKSEIFDDQFSVERPDGSNFTLKIRSTKLEDSAMYFCASSDQFYNSPLHFGNGTRLTVT.

A single count supports this clone. This chain links TRBV2 with TRBJ2-1; 15 bases are a match to TRBD2. CDR3 length equals 20 residues. Germline V CDR1 and CDR2: SNHLY, FYNNEI. Losses at the gene ends were 7 bases for V and 1 base for J; bases not matched to a gene: 14. CDR3 region: CASTFSPGLAGGNSYNEQFF. CDR3 in DNA: TGTGCCAGCACCTTCTCACCGGGACTAGCGGGGGGTAATTCCTACAATGAGCAGTTCTTC.

The V gene is TRBV11-2, the J gene TRBJ2-1; 10 bases are shared with TRBD2. Germline trimming cut 6 bases from V and 4 bases from J; bases unmatched to any gene: 9. Germline CDR1 is SGHAT and CDR2 is FQNNGV. The CDR3 consists of 16 residues. The CDR3 loop is CASSLQGLAKYNEQFF. CDR3 nucleotide sequence: TGTGCCAGCAGTTTACAGGGACTAGCGAAATACAATGAGCAGTTCTTC. Based on the CDR3 plus reference TRBV11-2 and TRBJ2-1, the full variable domain is EAGVAQSPRYKIIEKRQSVAFWCNPISGHATLYWYQQILGQGPKLLIQFQNNGVVDDSQLPKDRFSAERLKGVDSTLKIQPAKLEDSAVYLCASSLQGLAKYNEQFFGPGTRLTVL.

The chain has TRBV14 and TRBJ1-6; D unclear. Germline CDR1 and CDR2: SGHDN and FVKESK. Between the trimmed V and J ends, which lost 0 bases and 10 bases, there was a span of 7 bases. The CDR3 runs 13 residues. The CDR3 protein is CASSQDLGSPLHF. The CDR3 DNA is TGTGCCAGCAGCCAAGATTTGGGATCACCCCTCCACTTT.

The chain couples TRBV7-2 to TRBJ1-4; D is ambiguous. Germline V gene data show CDR1 as SGHTA and CDR2 as FQGNSA. V was trimmed by 1 base and J by 7 bases, leaving 10 bases between them. CDR3 length equals 14 residues. CDR3 in DNA: TGTGCCAGCAGCTTAGTAAGGGCGGGTGAAAAACTGTTTTTT. It yields the protein CASSLVRAGEKLFF.